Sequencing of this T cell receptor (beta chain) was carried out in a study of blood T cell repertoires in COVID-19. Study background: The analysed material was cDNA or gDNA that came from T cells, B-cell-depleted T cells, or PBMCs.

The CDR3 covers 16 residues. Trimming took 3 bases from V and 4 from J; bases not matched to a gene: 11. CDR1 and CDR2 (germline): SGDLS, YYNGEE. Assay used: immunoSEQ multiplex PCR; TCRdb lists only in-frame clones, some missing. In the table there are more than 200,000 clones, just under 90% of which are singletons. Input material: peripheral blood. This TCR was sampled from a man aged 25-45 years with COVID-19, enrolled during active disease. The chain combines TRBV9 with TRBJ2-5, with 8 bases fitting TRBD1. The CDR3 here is CASSGDLAGGLETQYF. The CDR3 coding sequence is TGTGCCAGCAGCGGGGACCTGGCAGGGGGCCTAGAGACCCAGTACTTC. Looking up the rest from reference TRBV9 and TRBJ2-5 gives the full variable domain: DSGVTQTPKHLITATGQRVTLRCSPRSGDLSVYWYQQSLDQGLQFLIQYYNGEERAKGNILERFSAQQFPDLHSELNLSSLELGDSALYFCASSGDLAGGLETQYFGPGTRLLVL.